Each of the 3 T cell receptor beta chains below was sequenced from the same sample in a study of cytomegalovirus exposure and HLA in healthy donors. PCR employed 60 Vbeta and 13 Jbeta primers. Clones were sequenced by immunoSEQ multiplex PCR, and TCRdb holds only the in-frame ones, with some missing. The sample comprises around 150,000 clones, about four fifths of which are singletons, and 0.85% to 1.4% rests with the top ten. Sequenced input: PBMCs. These receptors were collected from a male donor in good health and CMV-seronegative.

CDR3 coding DNA: TGTGCCAGCAGTTCCCCTAGCAATAATTCACCCCTCCACTTT. Translating it yields CASSSPSNNSPLHF. This sequence joins TRBV27 and TRBJ1-6; D ambiguous. V lost 4 bases to trimming and J lost 5 bases, with 9 bases between them. This CDR3 spans 14 amino acids. Germline lookup yields CDR1 MNHEY and CDR2 SMNVEV (reference sequence).

V is TRBV7-9 and J is TRBJ1-6; D is unclear. CDR3 length: 13 residues. Trimming cost V 5 bases and J 8 bases, with 10 bases left between them. CDR1 is SEHNR and CDR2 is FQNEAQ in the germline V gene (reference sequence). This CDR3 is CASSHEADSPLHF. CDR3 nucleotide sequence: TGTGCCAGCAGCCACGAGGCAGATTCACCCCTCCACTTT.

J is TRBJ1-1 and V is TRBV10-3; tentatively, D is TRBD1 (6 bases). Germline values: CDR1 ENHRY, CDR2 SYGVKD. V was trimmed by 6 bases and J by 6 bases, leaving 17 bases between them. The CDR3 totals 14 residues. In nucleotides, the CDR3 is TGTGCCATCAGACGGACAGAGGGGAGCCCTGAAGCTTTCTTT. Translated, it gives CAIRRTEGSPEAFF.